This TCR beta chain is drawn from a study of human T cells and chemical hapten exposure. In the study overall: Upper-back patch tests with 0.01% DPC were read at 6 days.

This clonotype showed up just a few times. This sample's time point: pre-sensitization, week 0. Stated treatment: therapeutic diphenylcyclopropenone sensitization with weekly scalp DPC. As processed by the authors: Between roughly 20,000 and 690,600 TCRs appeared in each sample, and the median stood at around 92,000. MiXCR was run by TCRdb on the RACE reads, yielding one entry per CDR3 protein. TCRdb's processing, not the authors', yielded these V and J calls. The sample carries about 260,000 distinct CDR3 sequences, 7.5% to 10% recorded once. The germline V gene has CDR1 MNHEY and CDR2 SVGEGT. The CDR3 runs 12 residues. V shed 0 bases and J shed 3 bases, with 2 bases lying between them.

This sequence joins TRBV6-2 or TRBV6-3 and TRBJ1-2; no definite D call. The starting material was whole blood, obtained in connection with sensitization to the hapten diphenylcyclopropenone (DPC). This TCR came from a middle-aged woman with alopecia areata. Some clones in this sample may be carry-over from other donors' samples. CDR3 in amino acids: CASSYSDYGYTF. As DNA, the CDR3 is TGTGCCAGCAGTTACTCCGACTATGGCTACACCTTC.